A selection of T cell receptor beta chains follows, all from one sample in a study of CD8 T cells in ankylosing spondylitis. TCRdb ran MiXCR on the 5' RACE reads and lists one entry per CDR3 protein. The sample yields 300,000 to 350,000 distinct CDR3 sequences, under 14% seen once. The source material was blood, either unsorted or a sorted T cell fraction (not recorded which). The origin of the receptors is a female donor with ankylosing spondylitis or in good health (not recorded which). Each CDR3 is given with its conserved first and last residue. Fields, in order: clone size, D gene, V gene, J gene, CDR3 length, CDR3 protein, CDR3 DNA. The D gene is left open where the match is weak. Only some rows state a clone size, as once, few, many or a class for expanded clones.

few	TRBD2	TRBV28	TRBJ2-1	15	CASSIAGRTHNEQFF	TGTGCCAGCAGTATAGCGGGGAGGACCCACAATGAGCAGTTCTTC
few	.	TRBV5-1	TRBJ2-7	14	CASRDTGRSYEQYF	TGCGCCAGCAGGGACACCGGGCGCTCCTACGAGCAGTACTTC
many	.	TRBV20-1	TRBJ1-5	14	CSAKGTRKSSPQHF	TGCAGTGCTAAAGGGACGAGAAAATCATCGCCCCAGCATTTT
many	TRBD2	TRBV10-3	TRBJ2-1	15	CAITSNGRARNEQFF	TGTGCCATCACCTCCAACGGGAGGGCCCGGAATGAGCAGTTCTTC
many	TRBD1	TRBV15	TRBJ2-7	15	CATSSGDRGLEEQYF	TGTGCCACCAGCAGCGGGGACAGGGGGCTTGAAGAGCAGTACTTC
.	TRBD2	TRBV5-1	TRBJ2-2	14	CASSTGTSPGELFF	TGCGCCAGCAGTACCGGGACTAGCCCCGGGGAGCTGTTTTTT
.	.	TRBV12-3/TRBV12-4	TRBJ2-2	15	CASTPVLANTGELFF	TGTGCCAGCACGCCAGTGTTAGCGAACACCGGGGAGCTGTTTTTT
few	.	TRBV20-1	TRBJ2-1	15	CSALKSQSSYNEQFF	TGCAGTGCTCTCAAGTCACAAAGCTCCTACAATGAGCAGTTCTTC
many	.	TRBV15	TRBJ2-3	13	CATMTGGTDTQYF	TGTGCCACCATGACCGGGGGCACAGATACGCAGTATTTT
few	.	TRBV20-1	TRBJ2-3	12	CSAGESTDTQYF	TGCAGTGCCGGGGAAAGCACAGATACGCAGTATTTT
.	.	TRBV19	TRBJ1-2	13	CASSIWSYDGYTF	TGTGCCAGTAGTATATGGTCCTACGATGGCTACACCTTC
.	TRBD2	TRBV11-1	TRBJ2-1	18	CASSLEGLAGVRDNEQFF	TGTGCCAGCAGCTTGGAGGGACTAGCGGGAGTCCGTGACAATGAGCAGTTCTTC
.	.	TRBV7-6	TRBJ2-2	17	CASSSGGGGIYTGELFF	TGTGCCAGCAGCTCCGGTGGGGGCGGGATATACACCGGGGAGCTGTTTTTT
many	TRBD1	TRBV20-1	TRBJ2-2	18	CSARSSAARDRVAGELFF	TGCAGTGCTAGAAGTTCTGCCGCCCGGGACAGGGTAGCCGGGGAGCTGTTTTTT
many	.	TRBV5-1	TRBJ2-2	14	CASSLSTNTGELFF	TGCGCCAGCAGCTTGAGCACAAACACCGGGGAGCTGTTTTTT
few	.	TRBV11-2	TRBJ2-1	16	CASSRGRTSSYNEQFF	TGTGCCAGCAGCCGGGGGAGGACGAGCTCCTACAATGAGCAGTTCTTC
many	.	TRBV5-1	TRBJ1-1	13	CASSSNLNTEAFF	TGCGCCAGCAGCTCAAACCTGAACACTGAAGCTTTCTTT
.	.	TRBV5-1	TRBJ1-1	14	CASSRWIRDTEAFF	TGCGCCAGCAGCCGGTGGATCAGGGACACTGAAGCTTTCTTT
many	TRBD1	TRBV3-1	TRBJ2-2	16	CASSQGGTGSTGELFF	TGTGCCAGCAGCCAAGGCGGGACAGGGTCCACCGGGGAGCTGTTTTTT
.	.	TRBV7-9	TRBJ1-4	16	CASSPTMGAANEKLFF	TGTGCCAGCAGCCCCACCATGGGAGCGGCGAATGAAAAACTGTTTTTT
few	.	TRBV27	TRBJ1-4	17	CASSKSPGGRNNEKLFF	TGTGCCAGCAGTAAATCTCCTGGGGGGCGGAATAATGAAAAACTGTTTTTT
many	TRBD2	TRBV9	TRBJ2-3	15	CASSIGTSGADTQYF	TGTGCCAGCAGCATCGGGACTAGCGGGGCAGATACGCAGTATTTT
.	.	TRBV18	TRBJ1-1	14	CASSPLTGNTEAFF	TGTGCCAGCTCACCACTGACGGGGAACACTGAAGCTTTCTTT
.	.	TRBV12-3/TRBV12-4	TRBJ2-2	16	CASSFRSQGITGELFF	TGTGCCAGCAGTTTTCGGAGTCAGGGTATCACCGGGGAGCTGTTTTTT
.	.	TRBV4-2	TRBJ1-1	15	CASSQATQGNTEAFF	TGTGCCAGCAGCCAAGCCACCCAGGGGAACACTGAAGCTTTCTTT
.	.	TRBV5-8	TRBJ2-7	12	CASRWTNYEQYF	TGTGCCAGCAGGTGGACCAACTACGAGCAGTACTTC
few	.	TRBV2	TRBJ1-6	17	CASSDERRVPYNSPLHF	TGTGCCAGCAGTGATGAGAGGAGGGTCCCATATAATTCACCCCTCCACTTT
few	.	TRBV29-1	TRBJ2-5	13	CSVEKGGVETQYF	TGCAGCGTTGAGAAGGGCGGGGTAGAGACCCAGTACTTC
.	.	TRBV7-9	TRBJ2-7	15	CASSDDSHGTYEQYF	TGTGCCAGCAGCGACGACAGCCACGGGACCTACGAGCAGTACTTC
many	TRBD2	TRBV3-1	TRBJ2-1	17	CASSHGGGLSRVNEQFF	TGTGCCAGCAGCCACGGGGGGGGCCTTTCTCGGGTCAATGAGCAGTTCTTC
once	.	TRBV7-2	TRBJ2-7	14	CASSLYDSSYEQYF	TGTGCCAGCAGCTTATATGATTCATCCTACGAGCAGTACTTC
.	TRBD1	TRBV24-1	TRBJ2-5	16	CATSDLDRVGAETQYF	TGTGCCACCAGTGATCTAGACAGGGTGGGTGCAGAGACCCAGTACTTC
.	.	TRBV12-3/TRBV12-4	TRBJ2-2	15	CASRGGAGLTGELFF	TGTGCCAGCAGGGGGGGTGCGGGACTCACCGGGGAGCTGTTTTTT
.	.	TRBV6-1	TRBJ2-5	13	CASGGRGGETQYF	TGTGCCAGCGGGGGCAGGGGGGGAGAGACCCAGTACTTC
many	.	TRBV6-2/TRBV6-3	TRBJ1-1	14	CASRLGGLVTEAFF	TGTGCCAGCAGACTAGGGGGGCTGGTGACTGAAGCTTTCTTT
many	TRBD2	TRBV20-1	TRBJ2-1	14	CSAKGLAGPNEQFF	TGCAGTGCCAAGGGACTAGCGGGACCCAATGAGCAGTTCTTC
many	.	TRBV9	TRBJ1-2	13	CASSVRAGDGYTF	TGTGCCAGCAGCGTTAGGGCAGGGGATGGCTACACCTTC
few	.	TRBV11-2	TRBJ2-1	16	CASSLVKSNLYNEQFF	TGTGCCAGCAGCTTAGTAAAGTCCAATCTCTACAATGAGCAGTTCTTC
many	TRBD1	TRBV20-1	TRBJ1-1	12	CSALDRPAEAFF	TGCAGTGCTCTGGACAGGCCCGCTGAAGCTTTCTTT
many	TRBD2	TRBV7-2	TRBJ2-1	15	CASSRSGSTYNEQFF	TGTGCCAGCAGCAGAAGCGGGAGTACCTACAATGAGCAGTTCTTC
many	TRBD2	TRBV5-1	TRBJ2-1	16	CASSRDGPGGYNEQFF	TGCGCCAGCAGCCGTGACGGGCCGGGGGGCTACAATGAGCAGTTCTTC
many	.	TRBV20-1	TRBJ2-1	10	CSARVHEQFF	TGCAGTGCCAGGGTCCATGAGCAGTTCTTC
few	.	TRBV28	TRBJ2-7	16	CASSFGAPPISYEQYF	TGTGCCAGCAGTTTTGGGGCTCCCCCGATTTCCTACGAGCAGTACTTC
few	.	TRBV4-3	TRBJ2-2	18	CASSQDRIELVGTGELFF	TGCGCCAGCAGCCAAGATAGAATTGAACTAGTAGGCACCGGGGAGCTGTTTTTT
many	TRBD2	TRBV28	TRBJ2-3	15	CASSSGGAGTDTQYF	TGTGCCAGCAGTAGCGGGGGCGCGGGCACAGATACGCAGTATTTT
.	TRBD2	TRBV4-2	TRBJ2-1	16	CASSQDLAGGRVEQFF	TGTGCCAGCAGCCAAGATCTAGCGGGGGGGCGGGTTGAGCAGTTCTTC
.	.	TRBV9	TRBJ2-1	15	CASSVGLASYNEQFF	TGTGCCAGCAGCGTAGGGCTAGCCTCCTACAATGAGCAGTTCTTC
many	TRBD1	TRBV6-5	TRBJ1-2	14	CASTYSTGGHGYTF	TGTGCCAGCACCTATTCGACAGGGGGCCATGGCTACACCTTC
few	.	TRBV20-1	TRBJ1-4	13	CSAREVGNEKLFF	TGCAGTGCTAGAGAGGTGGGGAATGAAAAACTGTTTTTT
many	TRBD1	TRBV5-1	TRBJ2-7	14	CASSAGQGSYEQYF	TGCGCCAGCAGCGCAGGACAGGGGAGCTACGAGCAGTACTTC
many	.	TRBV20-1	TRBJ2-7	13	CSARDLRDYEQYF	TGCAGTGCTAGAGATCTTAGAGACTACGAGCAGTACTTC